This TCR beta chain derives from a study of neurological immune-mediated disorders. Broader study findings: Among 34 multiple sclerosis patients, phylogenetic grouping put the repertoires of 18 into a single related-CDR3 cluster, a possible signature.

TCRdb itself ran the 5' RACE reads through MiXCR, one entry per CDR3 protein. The sample gives 85,000 to 100,000 distinct CDR3 sequences, around 3.3% of which show up once; roughly 6% is in the top ten. Germline CDR1 reads SGHAT; CDR2 reads FQDESV (reference sequence). This CDR3 spans 15 amino acids. V gave up 6 bases and J gave up 8 bases, with 20 bases separating them. In its sample, this clonotype was seen many times. Its antigen is as yet unknown. Unsorted libraries used 2 million PBMCs kept at -80 degrees C. This rearrangement joins TRBV11-1 to TRBJ2-1, with a tentative D call TRBD1 (6 bases). The clonotype originates from a woman between 18 and 30 years old with multiple sclerosis. Specimen: PBMCs. This CDR3 is CASSRNTGTGDEQFF. The DNA of the CDR3 is TGTGCCAGCAGTCGAAATACAGGGACCGGTGATGAGCAGTTCTTC.